The sequence of this T cell receptor beta chain was determined in a study of PD-1 blockade in mismatch repair-deficient tumors. Study-level results: Rapid post-treatment expansion, then contraction, generally preceding radiologic response, marked tumor-resident clones.

Remarks on this clone: Its matching antigen is unknown.

Sequencing was performed with immunoSEQ multiplex PCR; in TCRdb, only in-frame clones are kept and a portion is missing. The profile shows approximately 120,000 clones, about 86% of them singletons. Mismatch repair deficiency was confirmed in all patients, by PCR or immunohistochemistry. TCRs were sequenced from a few patients responding to pembrolizumab. This CDR3 comprises 12 residues. Germline loops: CDR1 MNHNY, CDR2 SVGAGI (reference sequence). V shed 6 bases, J shed 9 bases, and the junction held 5 bases outside the gene matches. This sample comprised peripheral blood, obtained 44 weeks after starting pembrolizumab. The V call is TRBV6-6, the J call TRBJ2-1, with TRBD1 matching over 7 bases. The clonotype comes from an adult with mismatch repair-deficient cancer. In DNA form, the CDR3 reads TGTGCCAGCAGGGGGACAGCTGGTGAGCAGTTCTTC. Its protein product is CASRGTAGEQFF.